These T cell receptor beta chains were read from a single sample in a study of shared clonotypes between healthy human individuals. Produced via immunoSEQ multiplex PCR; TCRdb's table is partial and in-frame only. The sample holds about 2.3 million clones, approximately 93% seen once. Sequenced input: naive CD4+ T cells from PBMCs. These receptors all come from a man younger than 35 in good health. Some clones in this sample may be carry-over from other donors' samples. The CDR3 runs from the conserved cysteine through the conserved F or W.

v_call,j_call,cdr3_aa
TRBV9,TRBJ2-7,CASSVATGSHEQYF
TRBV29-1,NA,CSVRSSGTSSHEQYF
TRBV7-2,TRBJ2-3,CASRFQLAGGGDTQYF
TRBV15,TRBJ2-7,CATSPRAPYEQYF
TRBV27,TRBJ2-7,CASSLGFRGTAFSYEQYF
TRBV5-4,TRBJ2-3,CASSLANSLSTDTQYF
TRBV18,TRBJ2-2,CASSPPWSTGELFF
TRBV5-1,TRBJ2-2,CASSFLAGELSGELFF
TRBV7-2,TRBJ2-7,CASSLATGTSGYEQYF
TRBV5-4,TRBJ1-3,CASSLAGRTTGNTIYF
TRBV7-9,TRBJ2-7,CASSFFDEQYF
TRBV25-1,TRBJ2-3,CASSDSGEGADTQYF
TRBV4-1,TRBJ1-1,CASSQTQGNTEAFF
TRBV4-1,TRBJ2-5,CASSQGLAIKTQYF
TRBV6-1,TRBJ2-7,CASTLGFEQYF
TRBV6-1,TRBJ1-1,CASGRAGGTEAFF
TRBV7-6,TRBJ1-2,CASSRWDREDYGYTF
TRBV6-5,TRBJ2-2,CASSRGTGKTGELFF
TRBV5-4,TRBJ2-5,CASSGDRVVGTQYF
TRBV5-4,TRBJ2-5,CASSKAGREETQYF
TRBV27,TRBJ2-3,CASRFGGSSGGDTQYF
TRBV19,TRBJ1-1,CASRVTGLNTEAFF
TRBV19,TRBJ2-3,CASSIGTAKDTQYF
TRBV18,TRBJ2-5,CASSPMVSPQETQYF
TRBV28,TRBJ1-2,CASSSIPSQGRYGYTF
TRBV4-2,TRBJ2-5,CASSQVGSTGVMETQYF
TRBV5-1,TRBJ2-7,CASSLAPQGAKEQYF
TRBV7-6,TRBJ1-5,CASSLAGGGQPQHF
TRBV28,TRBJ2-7,CASSSGTLLGYEQYF
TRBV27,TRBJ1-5,CASSLTYYNQPQHF
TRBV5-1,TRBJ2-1,CASSFGTAMDNEQFF
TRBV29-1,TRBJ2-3,CSVERGASTDTQYF
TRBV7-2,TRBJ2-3,CASSLDMTYIFTDTQYF
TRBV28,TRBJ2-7,CASRLAGGTYEQYF
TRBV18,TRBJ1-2,CASSPPGQGEFYGYTF
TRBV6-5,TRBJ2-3,CASSPTAGSDTQYF
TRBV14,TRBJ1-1,CASSRTRHLIREDTEAFF
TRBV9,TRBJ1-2,CASSAHGTGGPGYTF
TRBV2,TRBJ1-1,CASKANTEAFF
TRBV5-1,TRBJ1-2,CASSLGLPAGGFGYTF
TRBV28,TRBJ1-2,CASSPGGTSSPYGYTF
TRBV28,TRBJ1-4,CASSQFAGTGVMANEKLFF
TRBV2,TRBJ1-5,CASSGAGDRNQPQHF
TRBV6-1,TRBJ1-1,CASSEEGGTEAFF
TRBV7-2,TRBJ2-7,CASSTSAGFEQYF
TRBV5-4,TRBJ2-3,CASTQGGSGDTQYF
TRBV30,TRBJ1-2,CAWRGGRARSNYGYTF
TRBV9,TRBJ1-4,CASSLRGSQDEKLFF
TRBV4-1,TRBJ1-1,CASSQVPGRANTEAFF
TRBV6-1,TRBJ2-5,CASRPLGRSQETQYF
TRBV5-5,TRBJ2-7,CASSEGQGVGEQYF
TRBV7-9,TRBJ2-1,CASSLGTLYYIDEQFF
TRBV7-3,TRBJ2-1,CASSATSGRLYNEQFF
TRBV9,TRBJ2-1,CASSVGAHQGDEQFF